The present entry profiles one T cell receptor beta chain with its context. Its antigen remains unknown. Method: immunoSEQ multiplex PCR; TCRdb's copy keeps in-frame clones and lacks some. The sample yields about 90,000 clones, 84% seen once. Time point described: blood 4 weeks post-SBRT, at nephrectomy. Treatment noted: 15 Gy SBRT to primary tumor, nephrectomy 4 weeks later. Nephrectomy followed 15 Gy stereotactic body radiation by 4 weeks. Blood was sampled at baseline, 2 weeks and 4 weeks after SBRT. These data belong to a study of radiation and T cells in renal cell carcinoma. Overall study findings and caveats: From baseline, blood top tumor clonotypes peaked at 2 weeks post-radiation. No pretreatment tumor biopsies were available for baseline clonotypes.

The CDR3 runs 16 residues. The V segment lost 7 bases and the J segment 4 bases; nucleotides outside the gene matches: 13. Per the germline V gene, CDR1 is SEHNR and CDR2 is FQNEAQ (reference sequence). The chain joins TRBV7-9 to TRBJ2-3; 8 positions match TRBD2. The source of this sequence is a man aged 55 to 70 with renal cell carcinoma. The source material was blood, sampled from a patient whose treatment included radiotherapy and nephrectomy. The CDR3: CASTFVVAGNADTQYF. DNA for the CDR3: TGTGCCAGCACTTTTGTCGTAGCGGGAAATGCAGATACGCAGTATTTT.